A selection of T cell receptor beta chains follows, all from one sample in a study of blood T cell repertoires in COVID-19. Sequencing used immunoSEQ multiplex PCR; TCRdb keeps in-frame clones, though not all of them. The sample includes roughly 250,000 clones, more than 70% of them seen just once. The specimen sequenced was peripheral blood. The receptors originated from a woman in her forties who had recovered from COVID-19. CDR3s include the opening cysteine and the closing phenylalanine or tryptophan. The D gene is left open where the match is weak. Clone size, where shown, is once, few, many, or a class for clones that have expanded.

J	size	V	D	CDR3	DNA
TRBJ1-1	once	TRBV19	NA	CASSWGQPYTEAFF	TGTGCCAGTAGCTGGGGGCAGCCCTACACTGAAGCTTTCTTT
TRBJ1-1	once	TRBV4-1	NA	CASSHRRGGMNTEAFF	TGCGCCAGCAGCCACCGACGGGGGGGGATGAACACTGAAGCTTTCTTT
TRBJ2-3	NA	TRBV24-1	NA	CATSEGGQSTDTQYF	TGTGCCACCAGTGAAGGAGGGCAGAGCACAGATACGCAGTATTTT
TRBJ2-5	NA	TRBV30	NA	CAWSVGGWETQYF	TGTGCCTGGAGTGTGGGGGGTTGGGAGACCCAGTACTTC
TRBJ2-1	NA	TRBV14	TRBD2	CASSRLGSGTYNEQFF	TGTGCCAGCAGCCGCCTCGGTAGCGGGACCTACAATGAGCAGTTCTTC
TRBJ1-2	NA	TRBV4-3	NA	CASSQGAPGYGYTF	TGCGCCAGCAGCCAAGGGGCGCCGGGGTATGGCTACACCTTC
TRBJ1-5	NA	TRBV27	NA	CAARTGSNQPQHF	TGTGCCGCCCGGACGGGGAGCAATCAGCCCCAGCATTTT
TRBJ1-2	NA	TRBV4-1	TRBD1	CASSQDRGRDGYTF	TGCGCCAGCAGCCAAGACAGGGGGCGTGATGGCTACACCTTC
TRBJ2-2	NA	TRBV24-1	TRBD2	CATSEGLAPTGELFF	TGTGCCACCAGTGAGGGACTAGCGCCGACCGGGGAGCTGTTTTTT
TRBJ1-1	NA	TRBV16	NA	CASSQLGLKPPAFF	TGTGCCAGCAGCCAATTGGGACTGAAGCCTCCAGCTTTCTTT
TRBJ1-1	NA	TRBV10-1	NA	CASSVSGGTEAFF	TGCGCCAGCAGTGTTTCGGGGGGCACTGAAGCTTTCTTT
TRBJ2-3	NA	TRBV27	NA	CASWAPDTQYF	TGTGCCAGCTGGGCACCAGATACGCAGTATTTT
TRBJ1-4	NA	TRBV27	TRBD1	CASSLGGGTANEKLFF	TGTGCCAGCAGTTTAGGGGGCGGGACAGCTAATGAAAAACTGTTTTTT
TRBJ1-2	NA	TRBV30	NA	CAWSPGTPANYGYTF	TGTGCCTGGAGTCCGGGGACACCCGCTAACTATGGCTACACCTTC
TRBJ2-1	NA	TRBV11-3	TRBD2	CASSLGGRGENEQFF	TGTGCCAGCAGCTTAGGGGGCCGGGGGGAGAATGAGCAGTTCTTC
TRBJ2-7	NA	TRBV11-2	TRBD1	CASSLGPQGDEQYF	TGTGCCAGCAGCTTAGGGCCACAGGGGGACGAGCAGTACTTC
TRBJ1-2	NA	TRBV4-3	NA	CASSQDLGPGYGYTF	TGCGCCAGCAGCCAAGATCTTGGGCCAGGCTATGGCTACACCTTC
TRBJ2-7	NA	TRBV19	NA	CASRRGYEQYF	TGTGCCAGCCGGCGGGGTTACGAGCAGTACTTC
TRBJ2-5	NA	TRBV7-7	NA	CASSLAVPASGETQYF	TGTGCTAGCAGCTTAGCGGTCCCAGCCTCGGGAGAGACCCAGTACTTC
TRBJ2-5	NA	TRBV24-1	TRBD2	CATSLGGLAGVGETQYF	TGTGCCACCAGTCTAGGGGGACTAGCGGGAGTCGGGGAGACCCAGTACTTC
TRBJ1-4	NA	TRBV12-3/TRBV12-4	TRBD1	CASSGQGREKLFF	TGTGCCAGCAGCGGACAGGGGCGAGAAAAACTGTTTTTT
TRBJ2-7	NA	TRBV19	TRBD2	CASTPRGGGTSDTYEQYF	TGTGCCAGTACCCCGCGAGGTGGGGGGACTAGCGACACCTACGAGCAGTACTTC
TRBJ2-6	NA	TRBV7-9	NA	CASSSSGANVLTF	TGTGCCAGCAGCTCTTCTGGGGCCAACGTCCTGACTTTC
TRBJ1-2	once	TRBV6-2/TRBV6-3	NA	CASSYPLGYGYTF	TGTGCCAGCAGTTACCCCCTAGGCTATGGCTACACCTTC
TRBJ1-2	NA	TRBV4-3	NA	CASSQDWQGRWYGYTF	TGCGCCAGCAGCCAAGATTGGCAGGGGCGGTGGTATGGCTACACCTTC
TRBJ2-1	NA	TRBV30	NA	CAWSVGGASSYNEQFF	TGTGCCTGGAGTGTTGGAGGAGCGAGCTCCTACAATGAGCAGTTCTTC
TRBJ1-2	once	TRBV6-6	NA	CASSRIGGRYLNSGYTF	TGTGCCAGCAGTCGTATCGGCGGAAGATACCTTAACTCTGGCTACACCTTC
TRBJ2-2	NA	TRBV2	NA	CASSERAGELFF	TGTGCCAGCAGTGAACGGGCCGGGGAGCTGTTTTTT
TRBJ2-5	NA	TRBV18	TRBD1	CASSLGTGETQYF	TGTGCCAGCTCCCTGGGGACAGGGGAGACCCAGTACTTC
TRBJ2-7	once	TRBV29-1	TRBD1	CSVEDLLWSGDRSPYEQYF	TGCAGCGTTGAAGATCTTCTATGGTCCGGGGACAGGTCCCCCTACGAGCAGTACTTC
TRBJ2-5	NA	TRBV19	TRBD2	CASSTGGRETQYF	TGTGCCAGTAGTACGGGGGGTAGAGAGACCCAGTACTTC
TRBJ2-1	NA	TRBV19	NA	CASSIRAGGYNEQFF	TGTGCCAGTAGTATACGGGCGGGTGGCTACAATGAGCAGTTCTTC
TRBJ1-4	NA	TRBV25-1	NA	CASSSPLREKLFF	TGTGCCAGCAGTTCCCCTCTCCGGGAAAAACTGTTTTTT
TRBJ1-2	NA	TRBV19	TRBD1	CASRGTGGVNYGYTF	TGTGCCAGTAGGGGGACAGGGGGTGTTAACTATGGCTACACCTTC
TRBJ2-5	NA	TRBV7-3	NA	CASSSGLTEETQYF	TGTGCCAGCAGCTCCGGACTAACCGAAGAGACCCAGTACTTC
TRBJ2-1	NA	TRBV19	TRBD1	CASSIPTGSYNEQFF	TGTGCCAGTAGTATCCCGACAGGGTCCTACAATGAGCAGTTCTTC
TRBJ1-2	NA	TRBV19	TRBD1	CASSADRGSRGYTF	TGTGCCAGTAGCGCCGACAGGGGGAGTCGTGGCTACACCTTC
TRBJ2-2	NA	TRBV6-5	NA	CASWGDPTGELFF	TGTGCCAGCTGGGGGGACCCCACCGGGGAGCTGTTTTTT
TRBJ2-7	NA	TRBV9	TRBD1	CASSARGQGAYEQYF	TGTGCCAGCAGCGCCCGGGGACAGGGCGCCTACGAGCAGTACTTC
TRBJ2-1	NA	TRBV5-1	NA	CASSSDPRTGYNEQFF	TGCGCCAGCAGCTCTGATCCCCGGACGGGATACAATGAGCAGTTCTTC
TRBJ2-7	NA	TRBV5-1	TRBD1	CASSLGDRLPYEQYF	TGCGCCAGCAGCTTGGGGGACAGGCTACCCTACGAGCAGTACTTC
TRBJ2-7	NA	TRBV7-9	NA	CASSQDSPGAGYEQYF	TGTGCCAGCAGCCAGGACAGCCCGGGCGCCGGCTACGAGCAGTACTTC